A selection of T cell receptor beta chains follows, all from one sample in a study of blood T cell repertoires in COVID-19. Clones were sequenced by immunoSEQ multiplex PCR, and TCRdb holds only the in-frame ones, with some missing. This table holds around 220,000 clones, more than 80% found once. Sequencing was performed on peripheral blood. These receptors all stem from a woman over 75 with COVID-19, enrolled during active disease. Both conserved end residues are part of each CDR3. The D gene is left open where the match is weak. Only some rows state a clone size, as once, few, many or a class for expanded clones.

clone_size j_call d_call v_call cdr3_aa cdr3_nt
few TRBJ2-2 . TRBV11-2 CASSLGGRGRTGELFF TGTGCCAGCAGCTTAGGGGGAAGAGGGCGCACCGGGGAGCTGTTTTTT
. TRBJ2-2 . TRBV2 CASSELGADAGELFF TGTGCCAGCAGTGAACTGGGGGCGGACGCCGGGGAGCTGTTTTTT
once TRBJ2-4 . TRBV2 CASTLEGNIQYF TGTGCCAGCACTCTTGAGGGAAACATTCAGTACTTC
. TRBJ2-3 TRBD1 TRBV5-1 CASAEPGQGGDTQYF TGCGCCAGCGCGGAACCGGGACAGGGGGGAGATACGCAGTATTTT
. TRBJ1-2 . TRBV7-3 CASSPQGDYGYTF TGTGCCAGCAGCCCACAGGGTGACTATGGCTACACCTTC
few TRBJ2-7 TRBD2 TRBV2 CASSGLAGEQYF TGTGCCAGCAGTGGACTAGCCGGCGAGCAGTACTTC
once TRBJ2-1 . TRBV19 CASSITKPYNEQFF TGTGCCAGTAGTATCACTAAGCCCTACAATGAGCAGTTCTTC
. TRBJ2-7 TRBD2 TRBV5-1 CASSLAGTSGGRNQDF TGCGCCAGCAGCTTGGCGGGGACTAGCGGGGGCCGGAATCAGGACTTC
. TRBJ2-3 . TRBV5-1 CASSFSPRDTQYF TGCGCCAGCAGCTTTAGCCCTCGAGATACGCAGTATTTT
. TRBJ1-2 . TRBV12-3/TRBV12-4 CASSLEGVYGYTF TGTGCCAGCAGTCTAGAGGGGGTCTATGGCTACACCTTC
. TRBJ2-3 . TRBV3-1/TRBV3-2 CASSHNGRSDTQYF TGTGCCAGCAGCCATAACGGGAGATCAGATACGCAGTATTTT
. TRBJ1-1 . TRBV24-1 CATSDLSGGAFF TGTGCCACCAGTGATTTGTCGGGAGGAGCTTTCTTT
. TRBJ2-7 TRBD1 TRBV2 CASTGTGVYEQYF TGTGCCAGTACCGGGACAGGGGTCTACGAGCAGTACTTC
. TRBJ1-6 TRBD1 TRBV28 CASSPGQGKVSFASPLHF TGTGCCAGCAGCCCTGGACAGGGGAAAGTTTCATTCGCTTCACCCCTCCACTTT
. TRBJ1-3 . TRBV6-1 CASSDGASSGNTIYF TGTGCCAGCAGTGACGGAGCGAGCTCTGGAAACACCATATATTTT
. TRBJ2-7 TRBD1 TRBV24-1 CATSDRSTGANEQYF TGTGCCACCAGTGATCGGTCGACAGGGGCCAACGAGCAGTACTTC
. TRBJ1-1 . TRBV18 CASSPPWGGGDTEAFF TGTGCCAGCTCACCACCGTGGGGGGGAGGGGACACTGAAGCTTTCTTT
. TRBJ1-1 TRBD1 TRBV7-9 CASSRGTDLEAFF TGTGCCAGCAGCCGAGGGACAGACCTTGAAGCTTTCTTT
. TRBJ1-1 . TRBV28 CASSPGGANTEAFF TGTGCCAGCAGTCCGGGGGGGGCTAACACTGAAGCTTTCTTT
once TRBJ1-5 TRBD1 TRBV27 CASSLGQGPHQPQHF TGTGCCAGCAGTCTCGGACAGGGGCCACATCAGCCCCAGCATTTT
. TRBJ1-4 . TRBV9 CASSALGGDEKLFF TGTGCCAGCAGCGCCCTGGGGGGAGATGAAAAACTGTTTTTT
. TRBJ1-6 TRBD1 TRBV19 CASEETGQNSPLHF TGTGCCAGCGAAGAGACAGGGCAAAATTCACCCCTCCACTTT
. TRBJ2-5 . TRBV4-1 CASSQDPASKKTQYF TGCGCCAGCAGCCAAGATCCTGCTAGCAAGAAGACCCAGTACTTC
. TRBJ2-1 . TRBV6-2/TRBV6-3 CASSYRGGTYNEQFF TGTGCCAGCAGTTACCGGGGAGGCACCTACAATGAGCAGTTCTTC
. TRBJ1-2 . TRBV19 CASSRGQTGTYGYTF TGTGCCAGTAGTCGAGGACAGACCGGAACCTATGGCTACACCTTC
once TRBJ1-5 . TRBV7-8 CASSLGTAAAGTSNQPQHF TGTGCCAGCAGCTTAGGTACAGCTGCCGCGGGGACGAGTAATCAGCCCCAGCATTTT
. TRBJ1-1 TRBD1 TRBV7-9 CASTIQGARGTEAFF TGTGCCAGCACCATACAGGGGGCGCGTGGAACTGAAGCTTTCTTT
. TRBJ1-2 . TRBV6-5 CASVNPGELYGYTF TGTGCCAGCGTAAACCCGGGGGAGCTCTATGGCTACACCTTC
. TRBJ2-7 . TRBV5-1 CASTPEAFNEQYF TGCGCCAGCACCCCGGAGGCGTTTAACGAGCAGTACTTC
. TRBJ1-1 . TRBV5-1 CASSLEQGATEAFF TGCGCCAGCAGCTTGGAGCAGGGCGCCACTGAAGCTTTCTTT
. TRBJ1-2 TRBD1 TRBV18 CASSPRQGEEPYGYTF TGTGCCAGCTCACCCCGTCAGGGGGAAGAGCCTTATGGCTACACCTTC
. TRBJ2-5 TRBD2 TRBV5-1 CASTLAGGTGETQYF TGCGCCAGCACCCTAGCGGGGGGAACCGGGGAGACCCAGTACTTC
. TRBJ1-3 . TRBV2 CASRGGSLNSGNTIYF TGTGCCAGTAGGGGGGGCTCACTTAACTCTGGAAACACCATATATTTT
few TRBJ1-5 . TRBV2 CASSPGEINQPQHF TGTGCCAGCAGCCCAGGGGAAATCAATCAGCCCCAGCATTTT
once TRBJ2-3 TRBD1 TRBV11-2 CASSLGLRGRTDTQYF TGTGCCAGCAGCTTAGGTCTGAGGGGGCGCACAGATACGCAGTATTTT
few TRBJ1-1 . TRBV2 CASSEDRLMNTEAFF TGTGCCAGCAGTGAAGACAGGCTAATGAACACTGAAGCTTTCTTT
. TRBJ1-5 . TRBV10-3 CAISEGAGNQPQHF TGTGCCATCAGTGAGGGGGCAGGCAATCAGCCCCAGCATTTT
. TRBJ2-5 . TRBV5-5 CASSLGGPQETQYF TGTGCCAGCAGCTTGGGGGGGCCTCAAGAGACCCAGTACTTC
. TRBJ2-1 . TRBV7-9 CASSLAWSDSYNEQFF TGTGCCAGCAGCTTAGCATGGTCAGACTCCTACAATGAGCAGTTCTTC
. TRBJ2-1 . TRBV3-1/TRBV3-2 CASSQLAGEQFF TGTGCCAGCAGCCAACTTGCCGGTGAGCAGTTCTTC
few TRBJ2-5 . TRBV6-5 CASSPTGPETQYF TGTGCCAGCAGCCCCACAGGGCCGGAGACCCAGTACTTC
. TRBJ2-3 TRBD1 TRBV6-5 CASRGTGQDTQYF TGTGCCAGCAGGGGGACAGGGCAAGATACGCAGTATTTT
. TRBJ2-7 . TRBV7-3 CASSPGDSYEQYF TGTGCCAGCAGCCCGGGGGACAGCTACGAGCAGTACTTC
. TRBJ2-7 . TRBV5-8 CASRLQDYVQYF TGTGCCAGCAGATTGCAGGACTACGTGCAGTACTTC
. TRBJ1-1 . TRBV5-1 CASSLNSGTSTEAFF TGCGCCAGCAGCTTGAATTCGGGTACCAGCACTGAAGCTTTCTTT
few TRBJ2-1 . TRBV29-1 CGGSFFGNEQFF TGCGGAGGCTCCTTCTTTGGCAATGAGCAGTTCTTC
. TRBJ1-1 TRBD1 TRBV11-3 CASSRQGDTEAFF TGTGCCAGCAGCCGACAGGGGGATACTGAAGCTTTCTTT
. TRBJ2-1 . TRBV2 CASSEYGNEQFF TGTGCCAGCAGTGAATACGGTAATGAGCAGTTCTTC
. TRBJ1-2 TRBD1 TRBV6-6 CASSYPGQSYGYTF TGTGCCAGCAGTTACCCGGGACAGTCTTATGGCTACACCTTC
few TRBJ2-1 . TRBV18 CASSEDSSELGFF TGTGCCAGCTCAGAGGACTCAAGCGAGTTGGGGTTCTTC
. TRBJ2-2 . TRBV19 CAGGGHTGELFF TGTGCCGGGGGGGGGCACACCGGGGAGCTGTTTTTT
. TRBJ1-1 . TRBV4-1 CASSLGRGTEAFF TGCGCCAGCAGCCTCGGGCGGGGCACTGAAGCTTTCTTT
. TRBJ2-3 . TRBV20-1 CSASSSAHTDTQYF TGCAGTGCTAGTTCTAGCGCCCACACAGATACGCAGTATTTT
once TRBJ2-6 TRBD2 TRBV6-9 CASSSRRTSGYSGANVLTF TGTGCCAGCAGTTCTCGCCGGACTAGCGGATACTCTGGGGCCAACGTCCTGACTTTC
many TRBJ2-3 . TRBV2 CASSWWGRGTDTQYF TGTGCCAGCTCCTGGTGGGGGCGCGGCACAGATACGCAGTATTTT
. TRBJ1-6 . TRBV6-6 CASMWAMDNSPLHF TGTGCCAGCATGTGGGCTATGGATAATTCACCCCTCCACTTT
. TRBJ1-4 TRBD1 TRBV7-2 CASSSSTTGGYEKLFF TGTGCCAGCAGCTCATCGACGACAGGGGGCTATGAAAAACTGTTTTTT